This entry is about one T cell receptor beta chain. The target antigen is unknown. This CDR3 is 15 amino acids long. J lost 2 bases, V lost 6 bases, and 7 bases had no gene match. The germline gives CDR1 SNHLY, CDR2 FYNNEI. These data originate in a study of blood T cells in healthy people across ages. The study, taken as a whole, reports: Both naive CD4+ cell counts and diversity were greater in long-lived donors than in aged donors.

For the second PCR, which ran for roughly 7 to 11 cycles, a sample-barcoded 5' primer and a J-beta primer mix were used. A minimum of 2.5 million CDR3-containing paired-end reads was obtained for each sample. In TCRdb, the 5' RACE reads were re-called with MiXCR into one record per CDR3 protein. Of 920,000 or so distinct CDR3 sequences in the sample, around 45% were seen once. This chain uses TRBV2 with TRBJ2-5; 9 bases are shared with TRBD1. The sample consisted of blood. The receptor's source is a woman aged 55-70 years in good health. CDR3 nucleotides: TGTGCCAGCAGGGACAGGGGAGGGGCTCAAGAGACCCAGTACTTC. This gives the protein CASRDRGGAQETQYF.